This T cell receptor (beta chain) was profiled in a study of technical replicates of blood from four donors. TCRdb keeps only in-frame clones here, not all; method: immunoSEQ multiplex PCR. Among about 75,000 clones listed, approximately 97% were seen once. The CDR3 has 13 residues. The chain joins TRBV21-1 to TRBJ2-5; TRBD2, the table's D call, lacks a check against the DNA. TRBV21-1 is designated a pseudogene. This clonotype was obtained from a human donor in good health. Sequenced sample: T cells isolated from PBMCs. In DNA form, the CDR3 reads TGTGCCAGCAGCAACGAGGTGCTGGAGACCCAGTACTTC. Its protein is CASSNEVLETQYF.